The present entry profiles one T cell receptor (beta chain) with its context. This clone was observed at least ten times. Its antigen is unknown. The input lacks base qualities; no much larger clone sits a single base away. Measured from the cysteine to the phenylalanine, the CDR3 is 15 residues long. The CDR3 DNA has 45 bases and is translated from base 1. The sample belongs to a study of T cells in localized non-small cell lung cancer (dated by TCRdb to about 2020). About the study as a whole: Comparing tumors with uninvolved tumor-adjacent lungs, the study looked at the T cell repertoires of 220 or so patients with early-stage NSCLC. The cohort consisted of around 250 treatment-naive NSCLC patients whose localized lung tumors had been resected. A mean age of around 66 years was recorded for the NSCLC patients, of whom 129 were male and 95 to 110 were female. The paper's findings and limits, for the study overall: Of the top 100 tumor clones, a median of roughly 56 were detected in paired uninvolved adjacent lung; about 28 were also among that lung's top 100. Because multi-region tumor sequencing was not performed, intratumor heterogeneity could not be ruled out. Because the study design was exploratory, TCR variables were selected using unadjusted p-values without false-discovery rate correction. Higher T cell density in blood was associated with longer overall survival, whereas higher clonality in adjacent lung was associated with shorter survival. Uninvolved tumor-adjacent lung showed the highest T cell clonality, higher than tumor, which suggests more focused antigenic responses in the adjacent lung.

At diagnosis, tumor, uninvolved tumor-adjacent lung and peripheral blood were collected and then preserved as a mix of FFPE and fresh-frozen material. For TCR repertoire profiling, blood samples were analyzed in the form of peripheral blood mononuclear cells. TCR beta CDR3 regions were sequenced from DNA using the immunoSEQ Assay. The source study handled its data this way. T cell density was computed as TCR beta template counts normalized to usable DNA estimated by amplifying housekeeping genes. Richness was estimated using the preseqR package, with extrapolation to 400,000 templates for PBMC samples and to 120,000 templates for tissue samples. Clonality was calculated as one minus Pielou's evenness. Differential abundance testing on productive amino-acid clonotypes, with a minimum total count of 5 and an alpha of 0.1, was used to identify tissue-enriched TCRs. The Jaccard Index and the Morisita Overlap Index were used to measure repertoire overlap between compartments. GLIPH clustered TCR beta CDR3s with public tetramer-defined viral CDR3s; viral motifs required at least three viral sequences plus V-gene enrichment. TCRdb holds this immuneACCESS table with in-frame rearrangements only. Some clones are missing; in checked studies, unresolved V genes explain under half, and the rest has no known cause. V and J calls and clone size are as listed in that table; D and trimming were resolved from the DNA. This sample is represented by 45,000 to 60,000 clones; about four fifths of them were singletons. The ten largest clones add up to 15% to 20% of the sample.

This receptor was obtained from a female donor aged 60 or older with stage II squamous cell lung carcinoma. Sequencing was performed on peripheral blood, taken before any cancer treatment. This sequence uses TRBV21-1 and TRBJ1-5; the DNA was not compared with TRBD1, the D call given in the table. TRBV21-1 is deemed a pseudogene. The DNA is TGTGCCAGCAGCGTCACGGGACATAGCAATCAGCCCCAGCATTTT. Its translation reads: CASSVTGHSNQPQHF.